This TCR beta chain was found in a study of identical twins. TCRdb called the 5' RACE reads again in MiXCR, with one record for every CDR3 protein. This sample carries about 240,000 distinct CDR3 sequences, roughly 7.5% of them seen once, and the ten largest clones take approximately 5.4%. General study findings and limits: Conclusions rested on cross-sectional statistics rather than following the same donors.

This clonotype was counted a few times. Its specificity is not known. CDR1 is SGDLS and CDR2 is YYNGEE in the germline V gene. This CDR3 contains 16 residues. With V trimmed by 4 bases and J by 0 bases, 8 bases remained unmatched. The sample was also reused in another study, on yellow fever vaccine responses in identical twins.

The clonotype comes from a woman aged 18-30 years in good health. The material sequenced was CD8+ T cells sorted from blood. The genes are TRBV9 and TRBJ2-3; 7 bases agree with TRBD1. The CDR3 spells CASSPRQGASTDTQYF. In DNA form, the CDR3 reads TGTGCCAGCAGCCCCCGACAGGGTGCTAGCACAGATACGCAGTATTTT.